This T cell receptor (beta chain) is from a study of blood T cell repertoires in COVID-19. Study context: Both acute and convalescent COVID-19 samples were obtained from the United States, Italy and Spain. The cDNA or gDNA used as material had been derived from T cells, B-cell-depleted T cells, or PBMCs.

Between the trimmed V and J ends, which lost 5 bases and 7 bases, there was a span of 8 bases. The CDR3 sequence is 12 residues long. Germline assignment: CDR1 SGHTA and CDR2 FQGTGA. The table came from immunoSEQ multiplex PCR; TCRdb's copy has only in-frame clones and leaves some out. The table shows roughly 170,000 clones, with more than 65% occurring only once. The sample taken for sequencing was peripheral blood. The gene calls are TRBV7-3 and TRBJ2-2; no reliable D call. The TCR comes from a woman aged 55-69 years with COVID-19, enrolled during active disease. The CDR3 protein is CASSLLSGELFF. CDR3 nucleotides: TGTGCCAGCAGCCTGCTAAGCGGGGAGCTGTTTTTT.